In this sample, the clone carrying this T cell receptor (beta chain) turned up a few times. Its antigen remains unknown. This record belongs to a study of vaccination and CD4 T cells after COVID-19. Study-wide context: The peptides that stimulated the cells were overlapping spike peptides from SARS-CoV-2, HCoV-NL63, HCoV-OC43 and HCoV-229E.

CD4+ T cells that had been cultured provided DNA sequenced with the Oncomine TCR Beta short-read assay. It was from cultured CD4+ T cells that genomic DNA was extracted. TCRdb reprocessed the PCR reads with MiXCR, giving one entry per CDR3 protein. In the table there are fewer than 30,000 distinct CDR3 sequences, 40% to 55% of which are singletons. Treatment: approximately 9-day PBMC culture with coronavirus spike peptide pools or control peptides (ViraFEST assay). Prior SARS-CoV-2 infection was absent in healthy vaccine recipients, which was shown by nucleocapsid antibodies that were negative before and after vaccination. Sample: CD4+ T cells from blood, cultured in vitro, taken before SARS-CoV-2 vaccination. This receptor was taken from a human donor who received a COVID-19 vaccine.

CDR3 in DNA: TGTGCCGCCAACTCCGGACAGCGCACAGATACGCAGTATTTT. Protein product: CAANSGQRTDTQYF. The V call is TRBV10-3, the J call TRBJ2-3; D is possibly TRBD1 (6 bases). The CDR3 is made up of 14 amino acids. Trimming cost V 11 bases and J 1 base, with 16 bases left between them. Germline loops: CDR1 ENHRY, CDR2 SYGVKD.